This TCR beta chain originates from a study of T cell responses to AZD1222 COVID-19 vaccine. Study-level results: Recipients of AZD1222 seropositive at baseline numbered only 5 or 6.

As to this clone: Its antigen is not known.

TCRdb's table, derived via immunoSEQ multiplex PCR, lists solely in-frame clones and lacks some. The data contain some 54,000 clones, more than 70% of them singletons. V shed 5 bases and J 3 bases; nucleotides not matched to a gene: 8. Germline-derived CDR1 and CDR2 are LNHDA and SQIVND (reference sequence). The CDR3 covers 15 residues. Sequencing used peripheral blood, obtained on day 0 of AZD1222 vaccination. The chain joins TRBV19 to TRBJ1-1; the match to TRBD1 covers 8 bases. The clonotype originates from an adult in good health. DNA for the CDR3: TGTGCCAGTAGTGCCCAGGGACAGGCCGACACTGAAGCTTTCTTT. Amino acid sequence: CASSAQGQADTEAFF. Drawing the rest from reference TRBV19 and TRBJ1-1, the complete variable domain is DGGITQSPKYLFRKEGQNVTLSCEQNLNHDAMYWYRQDPGQGLRLIYYSQIVNDFQKGDIAEGYSVSREKKESFPLTVTSAQKNPTAFYLCASSAQGQADTEAFFGQGTRLTVV.